The source of this T cell receptor (beta chain) is a study of blood T cell repertoires in COVID-19. Looking at the study overall: Specimens from acute and convalescent COVID-19 originated in the United States, Italy and Spain.

V shed 6 bases and J shed 1 base, with 10 bases lying between them. The germline CDR1 and CDR2 sequences are SNHLY and FYNNEI. The CDR3 spans 14 residues. Authors' data handling: Scientists estimated how many nucleated cells there were by amplifying reference gene primers. Some clones are missing from TCRdb's copy, which holds only in-frame ones; the method was immunoSEQ multiplex PCR. That table supplies the V and J calls and clone size; D and trimming were determined from the DNA. The repertoire holds around 250,000 clones, with more than 75% as singletons. This receptor was obtained from a woman aged 45-59 years who had recovered from COVID-19. Input material: PBMCs or T cells enriched from blood (not recorded which). The genes are TRBV2 and TRBJ1-5; D is unclear. In DNA, the CDR3 is TGTGCCAGCAGCCGAGTTCGGAGCAATCAGCCCCAGCATTTT. Its protein product is CASSRVRSNQPQHF.